The 7 T cell receptor beta chains in this list originate from one sample, sequenced in a study of blood T cell repertoires in COVID-19. Generated by immunoSEQ multiplex PCR, the TCRdb table keeps only in-frame clones and is missing some. The data hold under 200,000 clones, with about 83% observed a single time. Input material: PBMCs or T cells enriched from blood (not recorded which). Receptors originate from a middle-aged man with acute COVID-19.

This chain uses TRBV28 with TRBJ2-7, with D possibly matching TRBD2 (5 bases). CDR3 length: 17 residues. V lost 2 bases to trimming and J lost 0 bases, with 17 bases between them. Germline CDR1 reads MDHEN; CDR2 reads SYDVKM. CDR3 sequence (DNA): TGTGCCAGCAGTTTAGTTCGGGATCTCCGCTCCTCCTACGAGCAGTACTTC. It codes for CASSLVRDLRSSYEQYF.

The chain combines TRBV12-3 or TRBV12-4 with TRBJ1-1; the D is unclear. The CDR3 has 12 amino acids. V was clipped by 6 bases and J by 8 bases, with 13 bases between them. The CDR3 is CASSNPLIEAFF. The CDR3 DNA sequence: TGTGCCAGCAGCAACCCACTGATAGAAGCTTTCTTT.

The chain links TRBV28 to TRBJ2-5; 10 nucleotides line up with TRBD1. Germline CDR1 and CDR2: MDHEN and SYDVKM. This CDR3 is 17 amino acids long. Trimming removed 6 bases from V and 7 bases from J; junction bases left unmatched: 17. The CDR3 sequence is CASSYVPGQGRLGTQYF. DNA for the CDR3: TGTGCCAGCAGCTACGTCCCGGGACAGGGGAGGTTGGGGACCCAGTACTTC.

This clone was observed once. This rearrangement joins TRBV9 to TRBJ2-5, with 9 bases aligning to TRBD2. Germline V CDR1 and CDR2: SGDLS, YYNGEE. The CDR3 contains 16 residues. The V gene end was trimmed by 0 bases and the J gene end by 4 bases; junction bases not matched to a gene: 7. For the CDR3, the DNA is TGTGCCAGCAGCGTAGGGGCGGGAGGGTTAGGAGAGACCCAGTACTTC. Protein product: CASSVGAGGLGETQYF.

The chain links TRBV4-2 to TRBJ1-4; 9 nucleotides agree with TRBD1. The CDR3 consists of 15 residues. Germline values: CDR1 LGHNA, CDR2 YNFKEQ. V was clipped by 5 bases and J by 7 bases; unmatched bases: 8. The CDR3 DNA is TGTGCCAGCAGCACGGGGGACAGGGACAGTGAAAAACTGTTTTTT. Encoded protein: CASSTGDRDSEKLFF.

The rearrangement uses TRBV19 and TRBJ1-1; TRBD1 is a possible D gene (6 bases). This CDR3 comprises 13 residues. Germline-derived CDR1 and CDR2 are LNHDA and SQIVND (reference sequence). Trimming cost V 5 bases and J 5 bases, with 12 bases left between them. CDR3 DNA: TGTGCCAGTAGTCAGGGGAGGGGGACTGAAGCTTTCTTT. Translating gives CASSQGRGTEAFF.

This chain links TRBV11-2 with TRBJ2-7; 8 nucleotides agree with TRBD2. Germline V CDR1 and CDR2: SGHAT, FQNNGV. This CDR3 is built from 16 residues. V lost 1 base to trimming and J lost 1 base; unmatched junction nucleotides: 6. CDR3 DNA: TGTGCCAGCAGCTTAGCCTCTAGCGGGCGTTCCTACGAGCAGTACTTC. Translated, it gives CASSLASSGRSYEQYF.